The clone carrying this TCR beta chain was observed a single time. The antigen is not known. Using immunoSEQ multiplex PCR, the repertoire was profiled, and TCRdb retains in-frame clones only, with some absent. There are roughly 190,000 clones in the sample; around nine tenths occur only once, and approximately 7% lies in the top ten. In germline, CDR1 is SGHNT, CDR2 YYREEE (reference sequence). V dropped 2 bases and J dropped 2 bases, with 7 bases sitting between them. This CDR3 has 13 residues. The data originate from a study of cytomegalovirus exposure and HLA in healthy donors. Regarding the study as a whole: A few CMV-associated chains proved CMV antigen-specific in vitro. Rarity held for most TCR sequences, but there were some public TCRs that occurred in many donors. Researchers catalogued some 160 TCR beta chains as cytomegalovirus-associated.

Separate from the 666-subject first cohort, the roughly 120-subject validation cohort was the one that the donors belonged to. The rearrangement uses TRBV5-4 and TRBJ1-2; D remains unclear. Sequencing input: PBMCs. This clonotype was obtained from a man aged 25-45 years in good health and CMV-seropositive. CDR3 sequence: CASSLRYNYGYTF. CDR3 sequence (DNA): TGTGCCAGCAGCTTAAGATACAACTATGGCTACACCTTC.